This TCR beta chain was identified in a study of T-cell memory formation after mild COVID-19. CDR1 and CDR2 from the germline V gene are SEHNR and FQNEAQ (reference sequence). The CDR3 is 17 amino acids. The ends lost 3 bases at V and 0 bases at J; junction bases unmatched: 9. Constant-segment primers were used for 5'RACE, and the resulting TCR alpha and TCR beta cDNA libraries carried sample barcodes and UMIs. Each CDR3 protein gets one entry after TCRdb re-called the 5' RACE reads with MiXCR. The sample yields a few hundred thousand distinct CDR3 sequences, under 30% seen once. The sequencing sample was made of PBMCs or a T cell subset sorted from them (not recorded which). The sequence came from an adult woman who had mild COVID-19 (a few samples of this study predate the infection). Cell type and time point are not known. The chain has TRBV7-9 and TRBJ2-7, with 9 bases fitting TRBD2. The DNA of the CDR3 is TGTGCCAGCAGCTTTCCCCTACTAGCGGGCCCCTCCTACGAGCAGTACTTC. This codes for CASSFPLLAGPSYEQYF.